Sequencing of this TCR beta chain was carried out in a study of response to subunit inactivated influenza vaccine. Germline-derived CDR1 and CDR2 are MNHEY and SMNVEV (reference sequence). V shed 5 bases and J 7 bases; nucleotides not matched to a gene: 8. This CDR3 region has 15 residues. Note on this clonotype: Its antigen is unknown.

General study points: Every seasonal influenza vaccination brings in few new T cells, the authors suggested.

TCRdb reprocessed the RT-PCR reads with MiXCR, giving one entry per CDR3 protein. The sample has about 650,000 distinct CDR3 sequences, around 15% seen once; the top ten hold about 7.6%. The source is a man over 45 who received an inactivated influenza vaccine. This chain links TRBV27 with TRBJ2-2, with 9 bases matching TRBD1. The sample here was PBMCs from blood, taken around two weeks before vaccination. CDR3 DNA sequence: TGTGCCAGCAGTCGGATGGGACAGGGAAGCGGGGAGCTGTTTTTT. Translating it yields CASSRMGQGSGELFF.